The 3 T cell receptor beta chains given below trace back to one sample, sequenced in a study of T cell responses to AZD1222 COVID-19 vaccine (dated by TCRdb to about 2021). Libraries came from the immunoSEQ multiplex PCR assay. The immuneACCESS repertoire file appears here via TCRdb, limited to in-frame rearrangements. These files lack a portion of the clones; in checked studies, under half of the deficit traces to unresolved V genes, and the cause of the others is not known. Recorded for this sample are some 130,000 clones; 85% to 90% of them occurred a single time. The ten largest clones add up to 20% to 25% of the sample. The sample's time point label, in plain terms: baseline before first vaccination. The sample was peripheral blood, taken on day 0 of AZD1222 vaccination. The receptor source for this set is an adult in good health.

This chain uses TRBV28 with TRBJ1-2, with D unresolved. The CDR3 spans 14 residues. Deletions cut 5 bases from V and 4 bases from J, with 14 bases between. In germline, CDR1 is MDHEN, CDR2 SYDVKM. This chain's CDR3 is CASSLSGLIYGYTF. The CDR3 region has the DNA TGTGCCAGCAGTCTCTCCGGGCTTATCTATGGCTACACCTTC.

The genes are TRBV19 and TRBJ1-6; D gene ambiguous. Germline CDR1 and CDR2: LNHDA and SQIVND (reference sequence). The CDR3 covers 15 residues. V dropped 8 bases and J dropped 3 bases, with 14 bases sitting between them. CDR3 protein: CASEEQSGYNSPLHF. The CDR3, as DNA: TGTGCCAGTGAGGAACAGTCAGGCTATAATTCACCCCTCCACTTT.

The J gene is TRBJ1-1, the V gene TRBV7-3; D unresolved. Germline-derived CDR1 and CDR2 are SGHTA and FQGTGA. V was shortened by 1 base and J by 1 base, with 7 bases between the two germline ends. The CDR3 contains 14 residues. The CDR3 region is CASSLNSGNTEAFF. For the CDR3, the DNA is TGTGCCAGCAGCTTAAACAGTGGGAACACTGAAGCTTTCTTT.